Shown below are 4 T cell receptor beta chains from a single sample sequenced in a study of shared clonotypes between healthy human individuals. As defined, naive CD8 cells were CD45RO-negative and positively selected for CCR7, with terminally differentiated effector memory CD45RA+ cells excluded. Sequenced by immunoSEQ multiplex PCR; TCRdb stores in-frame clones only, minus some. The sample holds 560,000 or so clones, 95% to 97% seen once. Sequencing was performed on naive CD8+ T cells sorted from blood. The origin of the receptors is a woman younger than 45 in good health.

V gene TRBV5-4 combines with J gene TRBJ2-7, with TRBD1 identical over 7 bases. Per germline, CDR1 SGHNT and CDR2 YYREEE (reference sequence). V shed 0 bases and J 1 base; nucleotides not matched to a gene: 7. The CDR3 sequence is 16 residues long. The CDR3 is CASSLGQGFGSYEQYF. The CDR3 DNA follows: TGTGCCAGCAGCTTGGGACAGGGTTTCGGTTCCTACGAGCAGTACTTC.

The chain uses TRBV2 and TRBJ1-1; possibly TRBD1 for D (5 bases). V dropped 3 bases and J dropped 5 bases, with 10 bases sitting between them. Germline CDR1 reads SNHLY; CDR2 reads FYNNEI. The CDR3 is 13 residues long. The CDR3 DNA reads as TGTGCCAGCAGTGACCCGCCAGGGACTGAAGCTTTCTTT. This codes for CASSDPPGTEAFF.

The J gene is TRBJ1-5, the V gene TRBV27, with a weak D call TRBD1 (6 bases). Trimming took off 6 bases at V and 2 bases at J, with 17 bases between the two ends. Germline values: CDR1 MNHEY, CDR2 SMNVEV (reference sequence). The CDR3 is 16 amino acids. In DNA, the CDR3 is TGTGCCAGCAGCGAAAGACGGGACATACGCAATCAGCCCCAGCATTTT. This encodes CASSERRDIRNQPQHF.

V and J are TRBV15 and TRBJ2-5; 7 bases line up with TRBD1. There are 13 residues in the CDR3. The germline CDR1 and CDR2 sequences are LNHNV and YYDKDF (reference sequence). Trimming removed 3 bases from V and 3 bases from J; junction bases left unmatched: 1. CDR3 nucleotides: TGTGCCACCAGCAGGGGGACAGAAGAGACCCAGTACTTC. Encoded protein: CATSRGTEETQYF.